This paragraph reports one T cell receptor (beta chain). These data belong to a study of blood T cell repertoires in COVID-19. Study-wide background: In each case, the material was cDNA or gDNA derived from T cells, B-cell-depleted T cells, or PBMCs.

Clones were sequenced by immunoSEQ multiplex PCR, and TCRdb holds only the in-frame ones, with some missing. The top ten clones hold 5.1% of a sample with approximately 190,000 clones, 70% to 90% of them seen once. The sequence was obtained from a woman between 70 and 85 years old with active or convalescent COVID-19. The specimen was peripheral blood.

The chain's CDR3 is CASSSLGTAYNEQFF. The CDR3 nucleotides are TGTGCCAGCAGCTCCCTGGGGACAGCTTACAATGAGCAGTTCTTC. The chain joins TRBV7-6 to TRBJ2-1, with 7 bases fitting TRBD1. V shed 4 bases, J shed 4 bases, and the junction held 7 bases outside the gene matches. The CDR3 sequence is 15 residues long. The germline V gene has CDR1 SGHVS and CDR2 FNYEAQ.